This T cell receptor beta chain is from a study of PD-1 blockade in mismatch repair-deficient tumors. In the study overall: All were previously treated, progressing patients with over 9 mismatch repair-deficient cancer types. General study findings and limits: Tumor-resident clones, often undetectable pretreatment in blood, expanded then contracted after pembrolizumab.

The CDR3 extends over 17 amino acids. In germline, CDR1 is ENHRY, CDR2 SYGVKD. The junction had 14 bases not matched to a gene; V was cut back by 10 bases and J by 0 bases. Some clones are missing from TCRdb's copy, which holds only in-frame ones; the method was immunoSEQ multiplex PCR. Of more than 9,500 clones in the sample, 86% were seen once. Time point specified: approximately 11-day in vitro stimulation with candidate neoantigen peptide 2. A roughly 11-day in vitro culture was run per each of about seven reactive peptides. A note on this clone: Its antigen is unknown.

The starting material was cells cultured in vitro, obtained from a patient treated with pembrolizumab. This TCR was recovered from an adult with mismatch repair-deficient cancer. This sequence joins TRBV10-3 and TRBJ2-7, with 11 bases aligning to TRBD2. CDR3 in DNA: TGTGCCACACAACCGGGACTAGCGGAGAGCAGCTCCTACGAGCAGTACTTC. This translates into CATQPGLAESSSYEQYF.